This T cell receptor beta chain stems from a study of technical replicates of blood from a few donors. TCRdb keeps only in-frame clones here, not all; method: immunoSEQ multiplex PCR. The sample holds roughly 59,000 clones, approximately 83% seen once. The ends lost 2 bases at V and 7 bases at J; junction bases unmatched: 12. The CDR3 is 17 amino acids. Germline CDR1 and CDR2: SGHVS and FNYEAQ. This chain joins TRBV7-6 and TRBJ2-1; 9 positions agree with TRBD1. The TCR sequence derives from a human donor in good health. Some clones in this sample may be carry-over from other donors' samples. The specimen sequenced was PBMCs. The CDR3 sequence: CASSLSSNPGQGNEQFF. Written as DNA, the CDR3 is TGTGCCAGCAGCTTATCATCTAACCCGGGACAGGGAAATGAGCAGTTCTTC.